The T cell receptor beta chain described here comes from a study of regulatory T cells in long-lasting Graves disease (dated by TCRdb to the early 2020s). Regarding the study in general: In the newly diagnosed Graves' disease group, patients had been taking antithyroid drugs for less than 3 months. The study took place in China and was registered as a clinical trial. Patients with persistent Graves' disease were compared with patients with newly diagnosed Graves' disease using TCR sequencing and RNA sequencing of peripheral blood. A total of 33 samples underwent TCR sequencing: some 13 from persistent and some 20 from newly diagnosed Graves' disease patients. The research as a whole found: More public clonotypes were shared among persistent patients (under 3,000) than among newly diagnosed patients (966). Sequencing and analysis were limited to the TCR beta chain. Lower TCR Shannon entropy and fewer highly expanded clones were observed in persistent Graves' disease patients than in newly diagnosed patients, which suggested clonal expansion. Preferential use of TRBV28, TRBJ1-2 and TRBJ2-5 was observed in persistent disease, whereas TRBV20-1 and TRBJ2-1 were favored in newly diagnosed disease. As a limitation, the authors acknowledged that the small sample size may reduce accuracy. The study examined only peripheral blood because the primary lesion, thyroid tissue, could not be accessed.

From a lookup of the germline V gene (reference sequence), CDR1 and CDR2 are SEHNR and FQNEAQ. Trimming costs V 7 bases and J 5 bases, and their ends lie 14 bases apart. From its cysteine to its phenylalanine, the CDR3 spans 13 amino acids. The entry retains the CDR3 DNA only, 39 bases that are in frame from base 1. This specimen's time point label, per the study, means: newly diagnosed GD, antithyroid drugs for less than 3 months. RNA was extracted from PBMCs in TRIzol for both TCR sequencing and RNA sequencing. Graves' disease was diagnosed according to American Thyroid Association guidelines. Recruitment of patients was carried out at an endocrinology department in Xi'an, China. Each patient gave 8.5 to 9.5 milliliters of peripheral blood, collected in an EDTA anticoagulant tube. Ficoll Paque Plus density gradient separation was used to isolate PBMCs, and no additional T cell sorting was done. An Agilent 2100 Bioanalyzer and agarose gel were used to check RNA quality, while a NanoDrop 2000 measured RNA concentration.

Turning to this clonotype: Its antigen is not yet known. Nothing much larger sits one base from this clone, and base qualities are not available.

The method behind the library was multiplex PCR. The sequencing machine was an Illumina HiSeq 4000. To build TCR beta libraries, CDR3 regions were amplified by Arm-PCR using iRepertoire HTBI primers. PCR products were gel purified before sequencing. The original pipeline was this. Across samples, approximately 68 TRBV and 13 to 15 TRBJ segments were identified and used for gene usage analysis of CDR3 amino acid clonotypes. Filtered high-quality paired reads were merged into contigs using COPE and FqMerger. BLAST was used to align contigs to IMGT TRBV, TRBD and TRBJ reference genes, and CDR3 was defined according to IMGT. Highly expanded clones were defined as clonotypes with a frequency above 0.1%. Repertoire diversity was measured by Shannon entropy, and V-J evenness by the Gini coefficient. A clonotype found in more than one individual was treated as public. TCRdb reworked the public reads: Q25 trimming with fastp, MiXCR clone assembly, productive beta chains retained. Entries are consolidated by CDR3 protein sequence, retaining the most common genes and DNA. The V and J calls here are based on TCRdb, not the publication. Here the sample has under 800,000 distinct CDR3 sequences; 16% occur a single time. Together, the top ten hold under 20% of the sample.

Another study also made use of these data, one on T cells in Graves' hyperthyroidism and ophthalmopathy. The second study's authors report: Graves' hyperthyroidism was defined as stable when no progression to ophthalmopathy occurred over 18 months of follow-up. Hyperthyroidism patients were newly diagnosed, had a disease duration of under 2 months, and were aged 18 to 65 years. Patients with uncontrolled infections, other autoimmune diseases, pregnancy or lactation were excluded. Diagnoses relied on clinical symptoms, serum thyroxine and TRAb, thyroid ultrasound and orbital computed tomography. The TCR CDR3 was subjected to a first round of RT-PCR using the HTBI primer set and the Qiagen OneStep RT-PCR kit. Most expanded thyroid clonotypes (frequency above 0.001) were also detected in blood, suggesting blood repertoires may reflect thyroid immune responses. Ophthalmopathy was separated from stable hyperthyroidism by a 13 V-J signature model, with 85% to 90% sensitivity and 81% to 83% specificity obtained in cross-validation and 80%/75% obtained in testing. In validation, the model predicted progression to ophthalmopathy a median of about 6.5 months before onset, with over 55% sensitivity and about 72% specificity. A discovery cohort of about 100 patients, roughly 45 with Graves' ophthalmopathy and fewer than 65 with stable Graves' hyperthyroidism, was used to find distinguishing TCR V-J signatures. An independent validation cohort of under 20 hyperthyroidism patients and more than 15 patients who later progressed to ophthalmopathy tested prospective prediction of ophthalmopathy. The approximately 100 discovery patients were randomly divided into training and test sets at a 7:3 ratio. In several Graves' hyperthyroidism patients, the study also compared T-cell repertoires from thyroid tissue with T-cell repertoires from blood. After sampling, hyperthyroidism patients received methimazole starting at 30 mg daily, and ophthalmopathy patients received high-dose intravenous methylprednisolone. Libraries were constructed in a second round of multiplex PCR, after which size selection and purification were performed. Paired-end sequencing of the libraries was performed with 100 bp reads on an Illumina HiSeq2000. SOAPnuke was used to process the raw data, throwing out any read that contained adapters or uncalled bases, had a mean Phred below 15, or lacked an exact constant-primer or identifier match. COPE v1.2.5 was used to merge high-quality paired reads, and clonotypes were defined as unique nucleotide sequences. MiTCR v1.1 was used to align the clonotypes against IMGT TRBV, TRBD and TRBJ reference segments. The analysis included only V-J combinations with a frequency above 0.0001, which together covered more than 99% of the repertoires. The TCS score was defined as the ratio of F50 (clonal expansion) to E x V (chaos), calculated using BLOSUM62-based TCRdist between CDR3 peptides within each V-J. Welch's t-statistics and random forest reduced 500 to 650 V-J features to roughly 13, which were used in a naive Bayes classifier (R e1071). No statistical method was used to fix the sample size in advance, and group allocation was not hidden from the investigators. The paper describes TCR Vbeta CDR3 sequencing of 130 to 150 peripheral blood samples, made up of under 50 ophthalmopathy patients, approximately 73 hyperthyroidism patients and roughly 17 progressor patients.

The chain uses TRBV7-9 and TRBJ1-1, with the D segment identity uncertain. This TCR derives from a woman aged 25 to 39 with Graves disease. Donor details come from another sample of the same person, matched by shared clones. The sample here was peripheral blood mononuclear cells (PBMCs), taken at new diagnosis, from a patient treated with antithyroid drugs. The DNA is TGTGCCAGCACCTTGATGACGGGAACTGAAGCTTTCTTT. Its amino acids are CASTLMTGTEAFF.